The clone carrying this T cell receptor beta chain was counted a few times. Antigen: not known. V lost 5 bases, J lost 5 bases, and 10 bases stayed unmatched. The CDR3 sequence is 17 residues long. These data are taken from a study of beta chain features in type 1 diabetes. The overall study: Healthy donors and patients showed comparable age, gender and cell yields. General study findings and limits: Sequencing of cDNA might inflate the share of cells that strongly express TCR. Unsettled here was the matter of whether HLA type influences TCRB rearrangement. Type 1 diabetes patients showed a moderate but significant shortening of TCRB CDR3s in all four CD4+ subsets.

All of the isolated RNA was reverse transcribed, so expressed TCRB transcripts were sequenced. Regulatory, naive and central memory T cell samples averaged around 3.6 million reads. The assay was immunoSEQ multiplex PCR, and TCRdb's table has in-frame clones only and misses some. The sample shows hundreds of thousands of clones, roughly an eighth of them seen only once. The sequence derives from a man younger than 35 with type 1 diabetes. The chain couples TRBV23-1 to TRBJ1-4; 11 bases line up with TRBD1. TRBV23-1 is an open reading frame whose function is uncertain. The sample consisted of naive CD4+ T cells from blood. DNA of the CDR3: TGCGCCAGCAGTGACCGGGACAGGGGGAGGGGGAATGAAAAACTGTTTTTT. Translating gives CASSDRDRGRGNEKLFF.